The clone carrying this T cell receptor beta chain appeared a few times. Its cognate antigen is unknown. This sample is drawn from a study of early T cells in non-severe SARS-CoV-2 infection. Study in general: From unsorted whole blood, bulk RNA was sequenced, and the chains remained unpaired.

Overall study results and limits: Private and CD4 specificities were missed by VDJdb matching, skewed to anti-spike CD8.

TCRdb re-analysed the 5' RACE reads in MiXCR, keeping a single row per CDR3 protein. The data contain tens of thousands of distinct CDR3 sequences, 10% of them singletons. Germline CDR1 is MDHEN and CDR2 is SYDVKM. This CDR3 is built from 15 residues. V lost 3 bases and J 3 bases, leaving 15 bases between the germline ends. The receptor comes from an adult who was a healthcare worker with PCR-confirmed SARS-CoV-2 infection or an uninfected control (not recorded which). The material sequenced was whole blood, taken at baseline. The V call is TRBV28, the J call TRBJ2-7; D might be TRBD2 (5 bases). CDR3 in amino acids: CASSFRDLRGYEQYF. The CDR3 region has the DNA TGTGCCAGCAGTTTTAGAGACCTCCGGGGCTACGAGCAGTACTTC. The variable domain in full, with the rest retrieved from reference TRBV28 and TRBJ2-7, is DVKVTQSSRYLVKRTGEKVFLECVQDMDHENMFWYRQDPGLGLRLIYFSYDVKMKEKGDIPEGYSVSREKKERFSLILESASTNQTSMYLCASSFRDLRGYEQYFGPGTRLTVT.